Each of the 16 T cell receptor beta chains below was sequenced from the same sample in a study of shared clonotypes between healthy human individuals. The repertoire was sequenced with immunoSEQ multiplex PCR; TCRdb's copy has only in-frame clones and lacks some. The data show roughly 1,500,000 clones, with 95% to 99% seen just once and 0.4% to 0.55% held by the top ten. The sequenced material came from naive CD4+ T cells sorted from blood. Noted subset: CD45RA+ positively selected. These receptors originate from a man aged 30 to 39 in good health.

The chain has TRBV14 and TRBJ2-3, with D maybe TRBD1 (6 bases). The V gene's germline CDR1 is SGHDN and CDR2 FVKESK. The CDR3 spans 14 residues. V was pared by 4 bases and J by 6 bases, with 14 bases between. The CDR3 coding sequence is TGTGCCAGCAGCCCATACAGGGTGCCTGATACGCAGTATTTT. It yields the protein CASSPYRVPDTQYF.

J is TRBJ2-2 and V is TRBV4-3; D gene ambiguous. The germline CDR1 and CDR2 sequences are LGHNA and YSLEER. The CDR3 is 14 residues long. V shed 2 bases and J shed 1 base, with 5 bases lying between them. Here the CDR3 reads CASSQLQNTGELFF. As DNA, the CDR3 is TGCGCCAGCAGCCAACTACAGAACACCGGGGAGCTGTTTTTT.

J is TRBJ2-1 and V is TRBV11-3, with 11 bases matching TRBD2. Germline V CDR1 and CDR2: SGHNT, YENEEA. The CDR3 extends over 17 amino acids. Trimming took 5 bases from V and 9 from J; bases not matched to a gene: 15. The CDR3 sequence is CASSPRRGSGRAGEQFF. In DNA, the CDR3 is TGTGCCAGCAGCCCCCGCAGGGGTAGCGGGAGGGCTGGTGAGCAGTTCTTC.

The rearrangement uses TRBV4-3 and TRBJ2-7; no firm D call. Germline CDR1 LGHNA, CDR2 YSLEER. This CDR3 is 14 amino acids long. V lost 0 bases, J lost 2 bases, and 8 bases lay in between. The chain's CDR3 is CASSQDATAYEQYF. DNA of the CDR3: TGCGCCAGCAGCCAAGATGCAACAGCCTACGAGCAGTACTTC.

V gene TRBV28 combines with J gene TRBJ2-2; 10 positions agree with TRBD2. Germline values: CDR1 MDHEN, CDR2 SYDVKM. V lost 4 bases, J lost 4 bases, and 3 bases stayed unmatched. This CDR3 comprises 15 residues. CDR3 coding DNA: TGTGCCAGCAGTTCAGGGACTAGCGTCACCGGGGAGCTGTTTTTT. It translates to CASSSGTSVTGELFF.

The V and J genes are TRBV19 and TRBJ2-1; TRBD1 matches 8 bases. Germline V gene data show CDR1 as LNHDA and CDR2 as SQIVND (reference sequence). The CDR3 consists of 14 residues. V lost 5 bases and J lost 7; bases outside the gene matches: 7. The CDR3 here is CASSLQGVRNEQFF. The CDR3 DNA follows: TGTGCCAGTAGTCTACAGGGGGTGAGGAATGAGCAGTTCTTC.

The chain links TRBV7-9 to TRBJ2-1, with 8 bases that match TRBD1. Germline CDR1 is SEHNR and CDR2 is FQNEAQ (reference sequence). The V gene end was trimmed by 6 bases and the J gene end by 6 bases; junction bases not matched to a gene: 7. CDR3 size: 14 residues. CDR3 nucleotides: TGTGCCAGCAGGGGGGACAGGCGACCCAATGAGCAGTTCTTC. Residues: CASRGDRRPNEQFF.

The chain has TRBV14 and TRBJ2-7; D is ambiguous. Germline assignment: CDR1 SGHDN and CDR2 FVKESK. V dropped 0 bases and J dropped 4 bases, with 10 bases sitting between them. This CDR3 contains 14 residues. The CDR3 protein is CASSQESSAYEQYF. As DNA, the CDR3 is TGTGCCAGCAGCCAAGAGTCATCCGCTTACGAGCAGTACTTC.

The chain recombines TRBV18 with TRBJ2-3; 9 bases agree with TRBD2. This CDR3 has 17 amino acids. The ends lost 3 bases at V and 4 bases at J; junction bases unmatched: 11. CDR1 KGHSH and CDR2 LQKENI come from the germline V gene. The CDR3 coding sequence is TGTGCCAGCTCACCGCTGGGTCCGGGACTAGCAGCAGATACGCAGTATTTT. Its translation: CASSPLGPGLAADTQYF.

The rearrangement uses TRBV4-1 and TRBJ2-7; 7 bases are shared with TRBD2. The CDR3 contains 15 residues. The germline CDR1 and CDR2 sequences are MGHRA and YSYEKL. V was pared by 2 bases and J by 2 bases, with 6 bases of the junction left unmatched. CDR3 sequence reads: CASSQQVLAAYEQYF. The CDR3 region has the DNA TGCGCCAGCAGCCAACAAGTCCTAGCGGCCTACGAGCAGTACTTC.

The CDR3 spells CASSVDSGTQYF. CDR3 nucleotides: TGTGCCAGCAGTGTAGATTCAGGGACCCAGTACTTC. The chain joins TRBV2 to TRBJ2-5, with D hard to call. Germline-derived CDR1 and CDR2 are SNHLY and FYNNEI. Trimming removed 4 bases at V and 7 bases at J, with 10 bases between. CDR3 length equals 12 residues.

The chain uses TRBV5-1 and TRBJ2-1; 7 nucleotides align to TRBD2. The CDR3 consists of 17 residues. With 4 bases clipped from V and 7 bases from J, the junction kept 17 bases outside the gene matches. Germline CDR1 and CDR2: SGHRS and YFSETQ. The CDR3 protein is CASSRTRTSDLFNEQFF. The CDR3 bases are TGCGCCAGCAGCCGCACGAGAACTAGCGATCTTTTTAATGAGCAGTTCTTC. Full variable domain (remainder filled in from reference TRBV5-1 and TRBJ2-1): KAGVTQTPRYLIKTRGQQVTLSCSPISGHRSVSWYQQTPGQGLQFLFEYFSETQRNKGNFPGRFSGRQFSNSRSEMNVSTLELGDSALYLCASSRTRTSDLFNEQFFGPGTRLTVL.

This chain joins TRBV5-1 and TRBJ2-1; no firm D call. Germline CDR1 and CDR2: SGHRS and YFSETQ. The CDR3 length is 14 residues. The V end was cut by 4 bases, the J end by 3 bases, with 11 bases between. CDR3 sequence (DNA): TGCGCCAGCAGCCAGAAGAACAGCTACAATGAGCAGTTCTTC. This codes for CASSQKNSYNEQFF.

J is TRBJ1-1 and V is TRBV29-1, with D unclear. In germline, CDR1 is SQVTM, CDR2 ANQGSEA. Between the trimmed V and J ends, which lost 5 bases and 5 bases, there was a span of 12 bases. The CDR3 has 12 residues. The CDR3 loop is CSVLEYTTEAFF. Written as DNA, the CDR3 is TGCAGCGTTTTGGAGTATACGACTGAAGCTTTCTTT.

The V call is TRBV5-4, the J call TRBJ1-1; tentative D call: TRBD1 (5 bases). The V gene lost 1 base and the J gene lost 7 bases, with 17 bases spanning the gap. This CDR3 has 15 amino acids. From germline, CDR1 is SGHNT and CDR2 YYREEE (reference sequence). The CDR3 sequence: CASSLKEHLGGEAFF. The CDR3 DNA is TGTGCCAGCAGCTTGAAGGAACATTTGGGGGGTGAAGCTTTCTTT.

CDR3 sequence: CASSPRRVGTEAFF. CDR3 in DNA: TGTGCCAGCTCACCACGAAGGGTGGGAACTGAAGCTTTCTTT. The chain joins TRBV18 to TRBJ1-1, with D unclear. V shed 1 base and J shed 5 bases, with 11 bases lying between them. The CDR3 sequence is 14 residues long. Germline lookup yields CDR1 KGHSH and CDR2 LQKENI.